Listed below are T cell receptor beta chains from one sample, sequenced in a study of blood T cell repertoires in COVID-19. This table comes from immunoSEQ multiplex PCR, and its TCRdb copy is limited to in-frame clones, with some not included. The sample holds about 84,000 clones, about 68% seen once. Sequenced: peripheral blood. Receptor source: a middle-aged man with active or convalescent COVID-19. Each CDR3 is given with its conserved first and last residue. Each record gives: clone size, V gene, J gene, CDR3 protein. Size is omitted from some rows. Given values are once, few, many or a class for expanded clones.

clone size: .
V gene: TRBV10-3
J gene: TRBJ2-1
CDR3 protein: CAISDRLGEAEQFF

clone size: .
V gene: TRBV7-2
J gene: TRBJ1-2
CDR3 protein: CASSLRQANIYGYTF

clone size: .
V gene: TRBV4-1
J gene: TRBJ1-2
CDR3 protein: CASSQEGQGGANYGYTF

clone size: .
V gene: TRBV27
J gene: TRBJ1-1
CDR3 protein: CASSLEGSWTEAFF

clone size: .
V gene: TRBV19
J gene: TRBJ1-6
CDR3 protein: CASSLRFRDYNSPLHF

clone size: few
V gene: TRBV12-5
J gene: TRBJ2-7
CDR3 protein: CASGLVPGREQYF

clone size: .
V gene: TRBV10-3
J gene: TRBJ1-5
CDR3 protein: CAISESGGRRDNQPQHF

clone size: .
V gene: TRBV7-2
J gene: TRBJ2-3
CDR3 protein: CASSFQGTDTQYF

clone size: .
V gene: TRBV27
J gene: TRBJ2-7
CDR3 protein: CASRDLSGGPYEQYF

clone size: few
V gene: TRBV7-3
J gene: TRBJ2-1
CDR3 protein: CASSPRPGLAVNNEQFF

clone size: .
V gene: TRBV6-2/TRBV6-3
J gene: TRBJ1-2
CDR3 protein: CASSYRGAKGYTF

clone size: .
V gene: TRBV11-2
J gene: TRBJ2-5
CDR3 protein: CASNLAGVRETQYF

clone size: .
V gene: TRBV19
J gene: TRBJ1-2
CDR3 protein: CASSTAGQVDGYTF

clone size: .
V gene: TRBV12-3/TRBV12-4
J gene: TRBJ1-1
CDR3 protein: CASSYDRDTEAFF

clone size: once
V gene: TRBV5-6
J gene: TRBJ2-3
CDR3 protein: CASSLGTGEADTQYF

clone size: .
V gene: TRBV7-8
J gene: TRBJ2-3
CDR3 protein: CASSFTSGGDTQYF

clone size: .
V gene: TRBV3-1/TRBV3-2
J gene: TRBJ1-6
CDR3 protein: CASSRTDSNSPLHF

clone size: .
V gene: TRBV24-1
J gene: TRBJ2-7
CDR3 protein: CATSDYVWQHLSYEQYF

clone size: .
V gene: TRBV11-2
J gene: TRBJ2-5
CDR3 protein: CASSSNSGQRGAQYF